Shown below are 22 T cell receptor beta chains from a single sample sequenced in a study of cytomegalovirus exposure and HLA in healthy donors. With 60 Vbeta and 13 Jbeta primers, the PCR was carried out. Sequenced by immunoSEQ multiplex PCR; TCRdb stores in-frame clones only, minus some. The profile covers tens of thousands of clones, with over 65% appearing a single time and 3.5% to 4% taken by the ten largest. Specimen: PBMCs. The receptors here all came from a man between 45 and 60 years old in good health and CMV-seronegative.

The chain recombines TRBV5-1 with TRBJ2-7; perhaps TRBD1 as D (6 bases). The CDR3 totals 14 residues. Germline CDR1 reads SGHRS; CDR2 reads YFSETQ. The ends were cut back, 0 bases at V and 4 bases at J, with 11 bases in the middle. This CDR3 is CASSLGQEQYEQYF. The CDR3 DNA is TGCGCCAGCAGCTTGGGACAGGAGCAATACGAGCAGTACTTC.

V usage is TRBV28 and J usage is TRBJ2-7; 10 bases agree with TRBD1. V dropped 4 bases and J dropped 6; count of bases not matched to a gene: 9. Germline V gives CDR1 MDHEN, CDR2 SYDVKM. The CDR3 covers 15 residues. The CDR3 DNA reads as TGTGCCAGCAGTTCCGGGACAGGGGTGATTTCCGAGCAGTACTTC. As protein: CASSSGTGVISEQYF.

This clone has just a few counts. The V call is TRBV7-3, the J call TRBJ2-1; D ambiguous. Germline V gives CDR1 SGHTA, CDR2 FQGTGA. This CDR3 has 14 amino acids. The V and J ends lost 1 base and 5 bases respectively, with 9 bases between them. As DNA, the CDR3 is TGTGCCAGCAGCTTAAACCCTTCGGACAATGAGCAGTTCTTC. Translation: CASSLNPSDNEQFF.

This clone was seen at least ten times. The V and J genes are TRBV7-4 and TRBJ2-3, with TRBD2 identical over 15 bases. V lost 5 bases and J lost 6; bases outside the gene matches: 9. CDR1 is SGHVT, CDR2 SQSDAQ, per germline. The CDR3 is made up of 17 amino acids. DNA for the CDR3: TGTGCCAGCAGCCCCCGGGGACTAGCGGGAGGCCGGGATACGCAGTATTTT. It encodes CASSPRGLAGGRDTQYF.

The J gene is TRBJ1-5, the V gene TRBV27; no clear D gene. Per the germline V gene, CDR1 is MNHEY and CDR2 is SMNVEV (reference sequence). The V and J ends lost 6 bases and 2 bases respectively, with 14 bases between them. The CDR3 loop spans 15 amino acids. Here the CDR3 reads CASRTRASGNQPQHF. CDR3 coding DNA: TGTGCCAGCAGAACTAGGGCCTCTGGCAATCAGCCCCAGCATTTT.

This clone was picked up one time. The chain joins TRBV7-9 to TRBJ2-5; D is ambiguous. The J call may not be correct, given that the DNA end is closer to TRBJ2-7. The germline CDR1 and CDR2 sequences are SEHNR and FQNEAQ (reference sequence). This CDR3 region has 15 residues. The CDR3 region is CASSLWSAHSYEQYF. The CDR3 DNA is TGTGCCAGCAGCTTGTGGAGCGCCCACTCCTACGAGCAGTACTTC.

CDR3 amino acids: CASSLSSGGFYGYTF. The DNA of the CDR3 is TGTGCCAGCAGTTTATCGTCAGGGGGCTTCTATGGCTACACCTTC. The chain employs TRBV27 and TRBJ1-2; 8 bases fit TRBD1. From germline, CDR1 is MNHEY and CDR2 SMNVEV (reference sequence). V lost 0 bases and J lost 4; bases outside the gene matches: 4. This CDR3 has 15 residues.

This clone came up a few times. The rearrangement links TRBV14 to TRBJ2-7, with D hard to call. The CDR3 is 11 residues long. V gave up 1 base and J gave up 4 bases, with 2 bases separating them. CDR1 is SGHDN, CDR2 FVKESK, per germline. The CDR3 DNA reads TGTGCCAGCAGCCAAGCTTACGAGCAGTACTTC. It yields the protein CASSQAYEQYF. The variable domain in full, completed from reference TRBV14 and TRBJ2-7, reads EAGVTQFPSHSVIEKGQTVTLRCDPISGHDNLYWYRRVMGKEIKFLLHFVKESKQDESGMPNNRFLAERTGGTYSTLKVQPAELEDSGVYFCASSQAYEQYFGPGTRLTVT.

The rearrangement uses TRBV2 and TRBJ1-1, with D unclear. This CDR3 spans 13 amino acids. Trimming removed 7 bases at V and 0 bases at J, with 9 bases between. Germline V gives CDR1 SNHLY, CDR2 FYNNEI. In DNA, the CDR3 is TGTGCCAGCAAGAGAGATGTGAACACTGAAGCTTTCTTT. Amino acids: CASKRDVNTEAFF.

The chain employs TRBV5-1 and TRBJ2-3, with 16 bases matching TRBD2. This CDR3 contains 17 residues. Germline V gives CDR1 SGHRS, CDR2 YFSETQ. V lost 4 bases and J lost 5; bases outside the gene matches: 7. The CDR3 coding sequence is TGCGCCAGCAGCCCGCTGGGACTAGCGGGAGGGTTAGATACGCAGTATTTT. Translated, it gives CASSPLGLAGGLDTQYF.

The V gene is TRBV27, the J gene TRBJ2-5, with TRBD1 as a possible D gene (6 bases). The V gene's germline CDR1 is MNHEY and CDR2 SMNVEV (reference sequence). The V and J ends lost 5 bases and 2 bases respectively, with 18 bases between them. This CDR3 is 16 amino acids long. The CDR3 DNA follows: TGTGCCAGCAGTCCGCCGAAATTGACAGGACAAGAGACCCAGTACTTC. Its translation is CASSPPKLTGQETQYF.

The chain is built from TRBV4-1 and TRBJ1-5; tentative D call: TRBD1 (6 bases). This CDR3 has 18 residues. CDR1 is MGHRA, CDR2 YSYEKL, per germline. V was pared by 2 bases and J by 4 bases, with 21 bases between. The CDR3 bases are TGCGCCAGCAGCCAACGGTGGGGGCAGGGAAGAGGAAATCAGCCCCAGCATTTT. This sequence encodes CASSQRWGQGRGNQPQHF.

On this clone: The sample has other DNA sequences that encode this CDR3 too. This chain joins TRBV5-4 and TRBJ2-3, with 8 bases that match TRBD1. The CDR3 loop spans 15 amino acids. V gave up 1 base and J gave up 4 bases; unmatched junction bases: 5. Germline assignment: CDR1 SGHNT and CDR2 YYREEE (reference sequence). The CDR3 is CASSLPTGASDTQYF. The CDR3 coding sequence is TGTGCCAGCAGCTTGCCGACAGGGGCCTCAGATACGCAGTATTTT.

The V and J genes are TRBV4-3 and TRBJ2-1; 11 bases are shared with TRBD2. CDR1 is LGHNA, CDR2 YSLEER, per germline. This CDR3 is built from 17 residues. The V gene end was trimmed by 3 bases and the J gene end by 6 bases; junction bases not matched to a gene: 10. The CDR3 sequence is CASSQGSGRASFNEQFF. The CDR3 coding sequence is TGCGCCAGCAGCCAGGGTAGCGGGAGGGCCTCTTTCAATGAGCAGTTCTTC.

The J gene is TRBJ2-7, the V gene TRBV13, with D possibly matching TRBD2 (6 bases). The CDR3 is made up of 12 amino acids. Germline-derived CDR1 and CDR2 are PRHDT and FYEKMQ (reference sequence). Trimming removed 6 bases from V and 7 bases from J, with 13 bases in between. CDR3 protein: CASSPNRGEQYF. The DNA of the CDR3 is TGTGCCAGCAGTCCTAACCGGGGGGAGCAGTACTTC.

Only a few counts were recorded for this clone. The gene calls are TRBV14 and TRBJ2-3, with D hard to call. CDR1 is SGHDN, CDR2 FVKESK, per germline. V lost 5 bases and J lost 2, with 2 bases in between. The CDR3 has 11 amino acids. The CDR3 nucleotides read TGTGCCAGCAGCTACACAGATACGCAGTATTTT. Translation: CASSYTDTQYF.

The gene calls are TRBV27 and TRBJ1-2; D is unclear. There are 13 residues in the CDR3. Looked up from germline, CDR1 is MNHEY and CDR2 is SMNVEV (reference sequence). Trimming cost V 6 bases and J 4 bases, with 12 bases left between them. Here the CDR3 DNA reads TGTGCCAGCAGGCGGTCGAGTGGCTATGGCTACACCTTC. This sequence encodes CASRRSSGYGYTF.

This clone appeared a single time. The chain is built from TRBV28 and TRBJ1-5; tentative D call: TRBD1 (6 bases). CDR1 is MDHEN and CDR2 is SYDVKM in the germline V gene. This CDR3 has 17 residues. V gave up 9 bases and J gave up 2 bases, with 23 bases separating them. The DNA for the CDR3 is TGTGCCAGTTCGCTGGACAGCCTCTTCAAGGGCAATCAGCCCCAGCATTTT. It encodes CASSLDSLFKGNQPQHF.

J is TRBJ1-5 and V is TRBV5-1; 7 bases map to TRBD1. The CDR3 runs 15 residues. Germline CDR1 and CDR2: SGHRS and YFSETQ. V lost 4 bases to trimming and J lost 7 bases; unmatched junction nucleotides: 11. The CDR3 DNA reads as TGCGCCAGCAGCCCGTCCGGAGGGGGCGGGCAGCCCCAGCATTTT. Encoded protein: CASSPSGGGGQPQHF.

The chain employs TRBV6-7 and TRBJ1-1; no definite D call. TRBV6-7 is recorded as an ORF, its role being uncertain. The CDR3 spans 17 residues. Trimming left V 2 bases short and J 1 base short, with 17 bases between. The CDR3, as DNA: TGTGCCAGCAGTTACCTCTGGCCGATCGGAGGGAACACTGAAGCTTTCTTT. This translates into CASSYLWPIGGNTEAFF.

The chain couples TRBV6-1 to TRBJ1-5, with D unclear. Looked up from germline, CDR1 is MNHNS and CDR2 is SASEGT. The CDR3 loop spans 13 amino acids. Trimming left V 1 base short and J 6 bases short, with 7 bases between. CDR3 DNA: TGTGCCAGCAGTGAAGAGAGGTTTCAGCCCCAGCATTTT. This encodes CASSEERFQPQHF.

This CDR3 reads CASSQDQRQGSTEAFF. CDR3 nucleotides: TGCGCCAGCAGCCAAGATCAAAGACAGGGTAGCACTGAAGCTTTCTTT. This chain links TRBV4-3 with TRBJ1-1; TRBD1 agrees at 7 bases. This CDR3 is 16 amino acids long. CDR1 and CDR2 (germline): LGHNA, YSLEER. Trimming cost V 0 bases and J 4 bases; bases outside gene matches: 8.